Shown below are 30 T cell receptor beta chains from a single sample sequenced in a study of shared clonotypes between healthy human individuals. Sequencing was performed with immunoSEQ multiplex PCR; in TCRdb, only in-frame clones are kept and a portion is missing. This sample has about 710,000 clones, with 73% found just once. The sample was memory CD4+ T cells sorted from blood. As for subset: CD45RA-negative fraction. These receptors all stem from a woman between 25 and 40 years old in good health.

The V and J genes are TRBV5-6 and TRBJ2-1; D not resolved. This CDR3 is built from 12 residues. Germline V gene lookup returns CDR1 SGHDT and CDR2 YYEEEE. V was cut by 2 bases and J by 10 bases, with 10 bases left in between. This CDR3 is CASSLSRVEQFF. The CDR3 DNA sequence: TGTGCCAGCAGCTTATCTCGAGTCGAGCAGTTCTTC.

A few counts support this clone. The rearrangement links TRBV9 to TRBJ2-1; 9 positions agree with TRBD2. Trimming removed 7 bases from V and 0 bases from J; junction bases left unmatched: 5. Germline V gene sequence: CDR1 SGDLS, CDR2 YYNGEE. The CDR3 sequence is 15 residues long. CDR3 bases: TGTGCCAGCCGAAGTAGCGGGAGCTCCTACAATGAGCAGTTCTTC. Its protein product is CASRSSGSSYNEQFF.

The chain carries TRBV14 and TRBJ2-3; perhaps TRBD2 as D (6 bases). V was clipped by 1 base and J by 6 bases, with 14 bases between them. This CDR3 contains 15 residues. In germline, CDR1 is SGHDN, CDR2 FVKESK. CDR3 DNA sequence: TGTGCCAGCAGCCAAGTGGGCGGGATTGGCGATACGCAGTATTTT. Translation gives CASSQVGGIGDTQYF.

The rearrangement links TRBV28 to TRBJ1-2, with 9 bases matching TRBD1. This CDR3 is 13 amino acids long. J was trimmed by 8 bases and V by 5 bases; bases with no gene match: 6. CDR1 MDHEN and CDR2 SYDVKM come from the germline V gene. The CDR3, as DNA: TGTGCCAGCAGTGATGGACAGGGGAGCGGCTACACCTTC. The encoded protein is CASSDGQGSGYTF.

This chain links TRBV6-5 with TRBJ1-5; 7 nucleotides align to TRBD1. Losses at the gene ends were 8 bases for V and 2 bases for J; bases not matched to a gene: 6. Germline CDR1 and CDR2: MNHEY and SVGAGI. The CDR3 runs to 14 residues. The CDR3 loop reads CASRQGLGNQPQHF. CDR3 bases: TGTGCCAGCCGACAGGGATTGGGCAATCAGCCCCAGCATTTT.

The chain joins TRBV25-1 to TRBJ1-1; 9 nucleotides agree with TRBD1. CDR1 MGHDK and CDR2 SYGVNS come from the germline V gene. The CDR3 extends over 17 amino acids. Trimming cost V 6 bases and J 1 base; bases outside gene matches: 12. CDR3 in DNA: TGTGCCAGCAGGAATGCTCCGGGACAGGGAAAGAACACTGAAGCTTTCTTT. Protein product: CASRNAPGQGKNTEAFF.

The chain joins TRBV11-3 to TRBJ2-1; D is undetermined. The CDR3 is 14 residues long. V was trimmed by 4 bases and J by 8 bases, leaving 15 bases between them. The germline gives CDR1 SGHNT, CDR2 YENEEA. The CDR3 DNA reads as TGTGCCAGCAGCTATGAACACCGGCAGCATGAGCAGTTCTTC. Translating it yields CASSYEHRQHEQFF. The full variable domain, completed using reference TRBV11-3 and TRBJ2-1, is EAGVVQSPRYKIIEKKQPVAFWCNPISGHNTLYWYLQNLGQGPELLIRYENEEAVDDSQLPKDRFSAERLKGVDSTLKIQPAELGDSAVYLCASSYEHRQHEQFFGPGTRLTVL.

The rearrangement joins TRBV9 to TRBJ1-1, with 8 bases that match TRBD1. V lost 4 bases and J lost 4; bases outside the gene matches: 9. The CDR3 loop spans 15 amino acids. The germline CDR1 and CDR2 sequences are SGDLS and YYNGEE. CDR3 in DNA: TGTGCCAGCAGCCCTGAGACGACAGGGGTCACTGAAGCTTTCTTT. Residues: CASSPETTGVTEAFF.

V gene TRBV21-1 combines with J gene TRBJ2-5. TRBV21-1 has pseudogene status. This CDR3 contains 14 residues. The CDR3 DNA reads as TGTGCCAGCAGCAAACTGTTGGGGAAAGAGACCCAGTACTTC. Protein sequence: CASSKLLGKETQYF.

This clone showed up just once. This chain uses TRBV28 with TRBJ1-3; D ambiguous. Germline CDR1 is MDHEN and CDR2 is SYDVKM. With 7 bases removed from V and 4 bases from J, the gap between germline ends came to 11 bases. The length of the CDR3 is 13 residues. The CDR3 spells CASTPWGGNTIYF. In DNA, the CDR3 is TGTGCCAGCACCCCCTGGGGAGGAAACACCATATATTTT.

With respect to this clone: Other DNA sequences from this sample encode an identical CDR3 as well. This chain uses TRBV7-9 with TRBJ1-2; D remains unclear. V was shortened by 0 bases and J by 2 bases, with 4 bases between the two germline ends. The CDR3 length is 13 residues. The germline V gene has CDR1 SEHNR and CDR2 FQNEAQ (reference sequence). CDR3 loop: CASSLADNYGYTF. In DNA form, the CDR3 reads TGTGCCAGCAGCTTAGCCGACAACTATGGCTACACCTTC.

This chain joins TRBV27 and TRBJ1-1; no firm D call. This CDR3 region has 14 residues. Germline loops: CDR1 MNHEY, CDR2 SMNVEV (reference sequence). The germline V and J ends were trimmed by 5 bases and 0 bases, with 10 bases remaining between them. CDR3: CASSPQSLNTEAFF. The CDR3 coding sequence is TGTGCCAGCAGTCCACAGAGCTTGAACACTGAAGCTTTCTTT.

The rearrangement links TRBV9 to TRBJ2-1; weak D call: TRBD1 (6 bases). CDR1 SGDLS and CDR2 YYNGEE come from the germline V gene. The V end lost 3 bases, the J end lost 6 bases, and 19 bases lay between the germline ends. The CDR3 contains 16 residues. The CDR3 loop reads CASSARDTALGNEQFF. CDR3 coding DNA: TGTGCCAGCAGCGCCAGGGACACCGCTTTGGGCAATGAGCAGTTCTTC.

This clone appeared many times. The gene calls are TRBV7-9 and TRBJ1-2; perhaps TRBD1 as D (6 bases). Trimming removed 5 bases at V and 5 bases at J, with 9 bases between. The germline CDR1 and CDR2 sequences are SEHNR and FQNEAQ (reference sequence). The CDR3 totals 12 residues. The CDR3 here is CASSVGGYGYTF. In DNA form, the CDR3 reads TGTGCCAGCAGCGTAGGGGGATATGGCTACACCTTC.

V and J are TRBV28 and TRBJ1-2, with 9 bases matching TRBD1. From germline, CDR1 is MDHEN and CDR2 SYDVKM. This CDR3 has 14 amino acids. The V segment lost 5 bases and the J segment 6 bases; nucleotides outside the gene matches: 7. The CDR3: CASSHRDRAHGYTF. The DNA of the CDR3 is TGTGCCAGCAGTCACCGGGACAGGGCCCATGGCTACACCTTC.

This CDR3 reads CASSSDRAEAFF. In DNA form, the CDR3 reads TGTGCCAGCAGCTCGGACCGAGCCGAAGCTTTCTTT. The chain uses TRBV11-2 and TRBJ1-1; D ambiguous. Germline V gives CDR1 SGHAT, CDR2 FQNNGV. Trimming stripped 4 bases from V and 8 bases from J, with 11 bases between. The CDR3 length is 12 residues.

The rearrangement links TRBV11-2 to TRBJ1-2; D possibly corresponds to TRBD1 (6 bases). The germline V and J ends were trimmed by 5 bases and 5 bases, with 12 bases remaining between them. This CDR3 is built from 13 residues. Per the germline V gene, CDR1 is SGHAT and CDR2 is FQNNGV. The CDR3 DNA reads as TGTGCCAGCAGCCGGGACGGACAGTATGGCTACACCTTC. This gives the protein CASSRDGQYGYTF.

This sequence joins TRBV5-6 and TRBJ2-6; the D is unclear. V lost 2 bases, J lost 0 bases, and 6 bases lay in between. Per the germline V gene, CDR1 is SGHDT and CDR2 is YYEEEE. The CDR3 sequence is 15 residues long. The CDR3 bases are TGTGCCAGCAGCTTTGTGGGCTCTGGGGCCAACGTCCTGACTTTC. Translation gives CASSFVGSGANVLTF. Full variable domain (missing parts from reference TRBV5-6 and TRBJ2-6): DAGVTQSPTHLIKTRGQQVTLRCSPKSGHDTVSWYQQALGQGPQFIFQYYEEEERQRGNFPDRFSGHQFPNYSSELNVNALLLGDSALYLCASSFVGSGANVLTFGAGSRLTVL.

The genes are TRBV29-1 and TRBJ1-4; D might be TRBD1 (5 bases). Germline CDR1 reads SQVTM; CDR2 reads ANQGSEA. This CDR3 comprises 14 residues. V was cut by 7 bases and J by 6 bases, with 18 bases left in between. CDR3 sequence: CSAVKDLGDEKLFF. The CDR3 DNA is TGCAGCGCCGTGAAAGATTTGGGGGATGAAAAACTGTTTTTT. Drawing the rest from reference TRBV29-1 and TRBJ1-4, the complete variable domain is SAVISQKPSRDICQRGTSLTIQCQVDSQVTMMFWYRQQPGQSLTLIATANQGSEATYESGFVIDKFPISRPNLTFSTLTVSNMSPEDSSIYLCSAVKDLGDEKLFFGSGTQLSVL.

The J gene is TRBJ1-4, the V gene TRBV30, with D hard to call. The CDR3 loop spans 11 amino acids. CDR1 GTSNPN and CDR2 SVGIG come from the germline V gene (reference sequence). Trimming stripped 7 bases from V and 8 bases from J, with 11 bases between. The CDR3 sequence is CALTLTEKLFF. The CDR3 DNA follows: TGTGCCTTGACACTGACCGAAAAACTGTTTTTT. The whole variable domain, remainder taken from reference TRBV30 and TRBJ1-4, is SQTIHQWPATLVQPVGSPLSLECTVEGTSNPNLYWYRQAAGRGLQLLFYSVGIGQISSEVPQNLSASRPQDRQFILSSKKLLLSDSGFYLCALTLTEKLFFGSGTQLSVL.

To note about this clone: A much larger clone differs from this one at a single base, so this may be a read error. This CDR3 is also generated by other DNA sequences in the sample. J is TRBJ2-3 and V is TRBV5-4; D remains ambiguous. This CDR3 is 12 amino acids long. V was clipped by 0 bases and J by 2 bases, with 1 base between them. Germline V gene sequence: CDR1 SGHNT, CDR2 YYREEE (reference sequence). The CDR3: CASSLDTDTQYF. CDR3 nucleotides: TGTGCCAGCAGCTTGGACACAGATACGCAGTATTTT.

The chain links TRBV5-4 to TRBJ1-2; 9 bases line up with TRBD1. V lost 0 bases to trimming and J lost 6 bases; unmatched junction nucleotides: 0. From germline, CDR1 is SGHNT and CDR2 YYREEE (reference sequence). CDR3 size: 13 residues. The CDR3 sequence: CASSLGTGDGYTF. CDR3 nucleotides: TGTGCCAGCAGCTTGGGGACAGGGGATGGCTACACCTTC.

This chain uses TRBV5-1 with TRBJ1-2; maybe TRBD1 (6 bases). Trimming removed 0 bases at V and 4 bases at J, with 19 bases between. The CDR3 is made up of 17 amino acids. Germline CDR1 reads SGHRS; CDR2 reads YFSETQ. The CDR3 DNA reads TGCGCCAGCAGCTTGGGATTTTTCGGGGGGCAAGGCTATGGCTACACCTTC. Translated, it gives CASSLGFFGGQGYGYTF.

This sequence joins TRBV30 and TRBJ1-5; D not certain. V was shortened by 4 bases and J by 7 bases, with 20 bases between the two germline ends. CDR3 length: 15 residues. Per the germline V gene, CDR1 is GTSNPN and CDR2 is SVGIG (reference sequence). This CDR3 reads CAWNDAGLQRQPQHF. The CDR3 DNA reads TGTGCCTGGAACGACGCTGGGCTGCAGCGGCAGCCCCAGCATTTT.

This chain joins TRBV6-1 and TRBJ2-7; TRBD2 matches 11 bases. The CDR3 is 15 amino acids. Trimming at V came to 4 bases and at J to 2 bases, leaving 4 bases not matched to a gene. Germline V gene lookup returns CDR1 MNHNS and CDR2 SASEGT. CDR3 loop: CASSALLAGAYEQYF. Here the CDR3 DNA reads TGTGCCAGCAGTGCGTTACTAGCGGGAGCCTACGAGCAGTACTTC.

This clone was recorded a few times. V gene TRBV6-5 combines with J gene TRBJ2-7; D remains ambiguous. The V end was cut by 0 bases, the J end by 1 base, with 4 bases between. CDR1 is MNHEY, CDR2 SVGAGI, per germline. The CDR3 extends over 13 amino acids. CDR3 in amino acids: CASSYSGSYEQYF. The CDR3, as DNA: TGTGCCAGCAGTTACTCGGGATCCTACGAGCAGTACTTC.

For this clone: The sample carries other DNA sequences with the same CDR3. The J gene is TRBJ1-5, the V gene TRBV2, with D perhaps matching TRBD1 (6 bases). V lost 3 bases and J lost 5, with 14 bases in between. The CDR3 sequence is 15 residues long. Looked up from germline, CDR1 is SNHLY and CDR2 is FYNNEI. The CDR3 region is CASSDGGARDQPQHF. The CDR3 bases are TGTGCCAGCAGTGATGGGGGGGCTCGGGATCAGCCCCAGCATTTT.

The genes are TRBV6-5 and TRBJ2-1; a weak D match, TRBD2 (5 bases). Per germline, CDR1 MNHEY and CDR2 SVGAGI. The CDR3 runs to 14 residues. The germline V and J ends were trimmed by 5 bases and 7 bases, with 15 bases remaining between them. For the CDR3, the DNA is TGTGCCAGCAGTCTCAATCGACCGGGAAATGAGCAGTTCTTC. Encoded protein: CASSLNRPGNEQFF.

This sequence joins TRBV7-9 and TRBJ2-7; D tentatively fits TRBD1 or TRBD2 (5 bases each). There are 16 residues in the CDR3. Germline CDR1 and CDR2: SEHNR and FQNEAQ (reference sequence). Deletions cut 2 bases from V and 2 bases from J, with 16 bases between. The CDR3 spells CASSLTSIGATYEQYF. In nucleotides, the CDR3 is TGTGCCAGCAGCTTAACATCGATCGGGGCCACCTACGAGCAGTACTTC.

The gene calls are TRBV5-4 and TRBJ2-2, with D tentatively TRBD1 (5 bases). V was cut by 4 bases and J by 4 bases, with 14 bases left in between. The V gene's germline CDR1 is SGHNT and CDR2 YYREEE (reference sequence). CDR3 length: 15 amino acids. CDR3 sequence (DNA): TGTGCCAGCAGCCCCGGGCAGGGCGGCACCGGGGAGCTGTTTTTT. It codes for CASSPGQGGTGELFF. Full variable domain (missing parts from reference TRBV5-4 and TRBJ2-2): ETGVTQSPTHLIKTRGQQVTLRCSSQSGHNTVSWYQQALGQGPQFIFQYYREEENGRGNFPPRFSGLQFPNYSSELNVNALELDDSALYLCASSPGQGGTGELFFGEGSRLTVL.